The T cell receptor (beta chain) described here comes from a study of chemoradiotherapy in HPV16-positive cancers. Study conclusions and caveats: The functional HPV-specific definition rests on just a couple of HPV16-positive patients. Candidate HPV-specific clones and E7-related TCR motifs grew in tumor during treatment. For HPV16-positive patients, expanding HPV-responsive T cells associated with longer recurrence-free survival.

The protocol was immunoSEQ multiplex PCR, while the TCRdb copy is restricted to in-frame clones and leaves out a portion. This table holds about 3,000 clones, around four fifths found once. As regards this clone: Its target is unknown.

CDR1 is LGHNA, CDR2 YSLEER, per germline. The germline V and J ends were trimmed by 0 bases and 6 bases, with 9 bases remaining between them. CDR3 length equals 15 residues. The source of this sequence is a human donor with HPV-associated anogenital cancer. The material was blood, obtained from a patient who underwent chemoradiotherapy. The chain employs TRBV4-3 and TRBJ1-6; D is uncertain. CDR3 protein: CASSQERPANSPLHF. The DNA of the CDR3 is TGCGCCAGCAGCCAAGAAAGGCCAGCTAATTCACCCCTCCACTTT.